Shown below are 8 T cell receptor beta chains from a single sample sequenced in a study of technical replicates of blood from a few donors (TCRdb year 2017). Library creation used the immunoSEQ multiplex PCR assay. Not all clones reach the TCRdb copy of this immuneACCESS table, which keeps in-frame sequences only. Checked studies attribute under half of the gap to unresolved V genes and leave the rest unexplained. Within this sample are about 80,000 clones, with about nine tenths of them counted one time only. The ten largest clones add up to about 0.4% of the sample. Sequenced input: T cells isolated from PBMCs. These TCRs come from a human donor in good health.

The gene calls are TRBV7-9 and TRBJ2-5; weak D call: TRBD1 (6 bases). Trimming pared 5 bases from V and 5 bases from J, leaving 12 bases between. The CDR3 extends over 13 amino acids. Germline V lookup: CDR1 SEHNR, CDR2 FQNEAQ (reference sequence). CDR3 coding DNA: TGTGCCAGCAGCCCACAGGGCGGCGAGACCCAGTACTTC. It codes for CASSPQGGETQYF.

This chain links TRBV11-2 with TRBJ2-7, with a possible D match to TRBD2 (6 bases). V lost 1 base to trimming and J lost 5 bases, with 12 bases between them. The CDR3 covers 14 residues. The V gene's germline CDR1 is SGHAT and CDR2 FQNNGV. CDR3 sequence (DNA): TGTGCCAGCAGCTTAGGAAGGGGAGGAGACGAGCAGTACTTC. This translates into CASSLGRGGDEQYF.

V is TRBV13 and J is TRBJ2-7, with 10 bases identical to TRBD2. The CDR3 spans 14 residues. The trim removed 5 bases at V and 3 bases at J, leaving 4 bases unmatched. CDR1 and CDR2 (germline): PRHDT, FYEKMQ (reference sequence). The chain's CDR3 is CASSASGSYYEQYF. CDR3 coding DNA: TGTGCCAGCAGCGCTAGCGGGAGCTACTACGAGCAGTACTTC.

The chain joins TRBV10-3 to TRBJ2-7; TRBD1 is a possible D gene (5 bases). Looked up from germline, CDR1 is ENHRY and CDR2 is SYGVKD. The CDR3 loop spans 13 amino acids. The V end lost 10 bases, the J end lost 2 bases, and 15 bases lay between the germline ends. CDR3 DNA sequence: TGTGCCAGCGTGGGGCAGGACACCTACGAGCAGTACTTC. Its protein product is CASVGQDTYEQYF.

The chain carries TRBV5-1 and TRBJ1-4; the D gene is possibly TRBD1 (5 bases). Germline CDR1 reads SGHRS; CDR2 reads YFSETQ. V was pared by 1 base and J by 6 bases, with 10 bases between. The CDR3 consists of 14 residues. The CDR3 coding sequence is TGCGCCAGCAGCTTGCCAGGGACTGATGAAAAACTGTTTTTT. Protein sequence: CASSLPGTDEKLFF.

The V gene is TRBV5-4, the J gene TRBJ1-1; D is unclear. The V gene lost 0 bases and the J gene lost 3 bases, with 12 bases spanning the gap. CDR1 is SGHNT, CDR2 YYREEE, per germline (reference sequence). This CDR3 has 15 residues. As DNA, the CDR3 is TGTGCCAGCAGCTTGGGCGGCTTTAGAGACACTGAAGCTTTCTTT. Protein product: CASSLGGFRDTEAFF.

Here the CDR3 DNA reads TGTGCCTGGAGTGTGGGGACACATGTTAATGAAAAACTGTTTTTT. This gives the protein CAWSVGTHVNEKLFF. The rearrangement uses TRBV30 and TRBJ1-4; D possibly corresponds to TRBD1 (6 bases). V lost 0 bases to trimming and J lost 4 bases, with 12 bases between them. The CDR3 contains 15 residues. The germline gives CDR1 GTSNPN, CDR2 SVGIG (reference sequence).

The chain employs TRBV6-6 and TRBJ2-7, with TRBD2 matching over 8 bases. CDR3 size: 14 residues. After removal of 8 bases from V and 3 bases from J, the junction contained 9 bases not matched to a gene. The germline V gene encodes CDR1 MNHNY and CDR2 SVGAGI (reference sequence). In nucleotides, the CDR3 is TGTGCCAGCCATTCTAGCGGGTTAAACTACGAGCAGTACTTC. Translation: CASHSSGLNYEQYF.